Listed here are 6 T cell receptor beta chains from one sample, sequenced in a study of human T cells and chemical hapten exposure. The time point denotes: patch test 1, 2 weeks after DPC sensitization. Treatment noted: therapeutic diphenylcyclopropenone sensitization with weekly scalp DPC. MiXCR, applied by TCRdb to the RACE reads, yields one record per CDR3 protein. The data hold roughly 74,000 distinct CDR3 sequences, with 32% observed a single time. The starting material was whole blood, obtained in connection with sensitization to the hapten diphenylcyclopropenone (DPC). The receptor source for this set is a man aged 35-49 years with alopecia areata. Some clones in this sample may be carry-over from other donors' samples.

This clonotype turned up a few times. The chain has TRBV11-2 and TRBJ2-1, with TRBD2 matching over 7 bases. Germline-derived CDR1 and CDR2 are SGHAT and FQNNGV. The CDR3 covers 14 residues. V shed 0 bases and J 7 bases; nucleotides not matched to a gene: 3. This chain's CDR3 is CASSLELARNEQFF. DNA for the CDR3: TGTGCCAGCAGCTTAGAACTAGCGAGGAATGAGCAGTTCTTC.

This clonotype was counted once. V and J are TRBV7-9 and TRBJ2-1; TRBD1 matches 9 bases. The CDR3 is 16 residues long. The germline CDR1 and CDR2 sequences are SEHNR and FQNEAQ (reference sequence). The V segment lost 5 bases and the J segment 4 bases; nucleotides outside the gene matches: 9. DNA of the CDR3: TGTGCCAGCAGCCAAGGCCGGGACAGGGTATACAATGAGCAGTTCTTC. Amino acid sequence: CASSQGRDRVYNEQFF.

This clonotype was picked up a small number of times. The V call is TRBV6-1, the J call TRBJ2-7; no clear D gene. CDR3 length: 15 residues. Trimming took 11 bases from V and 0 from J, leaving 20 bases between them. Germline V gives CDR1 MNHNS, CDR2 SASEGT. CDR3 nucleotides: TGTGCCCTACAAAGGGCCAGGATCAACTCCTACGAGCAGTACTTC. The encoded protein is CALQRARINSYEQYF.

This clonotype turned up a few times. This chain connects TRBV7-8 to TRBJ2-3, with D unresolved. Trimming shortened V by 0 bases and J by 0 bases, and 13 bases separated the two germline ends. CDR1 and CDR2 from the germline V gene are SGHVS and FQNEAQ. The CDR3 is 17 residues long. CDR3 nucleotide sequence: TGTGCCAGCAGCTTAGCGGGGAACACCTATAGCACAGATACGCAGTATTTT. Translating it yields CASSLAGNTYSTDTQYF.

The chain recombines TRBV21-1 with TRBJ2-1; the D call TRBD2 from the table was never checked on the DNA. TRBV21-1 has pseudogene status. The CDR3 consists of 15 residues. The CDR3 sequence: CASTEGSGLYNEQFF. As DNA, the CDR3 is TGTGCCAGCACGGAGGGGAGCGGATTATACAATGAGCAGTTCTTC.

This clonotype has more than one count but fewer than ten. This sequence joins TRBV7-8 and TRBJ2-3; D remains unclear. Germline CDR1 reads SGHVS; CDR2 reads FQNEAQ. CDR3 length: 13 amino acids. With 5 bases removed from V and 2 bases from J, the gap between germline ends came to 8 bases. CDR3 nucleotide sequence: TGTGCCAGCAGCCCATCTACCACAGATACGCAGTATTTT. Residues: CASSPSTTDTQYF.